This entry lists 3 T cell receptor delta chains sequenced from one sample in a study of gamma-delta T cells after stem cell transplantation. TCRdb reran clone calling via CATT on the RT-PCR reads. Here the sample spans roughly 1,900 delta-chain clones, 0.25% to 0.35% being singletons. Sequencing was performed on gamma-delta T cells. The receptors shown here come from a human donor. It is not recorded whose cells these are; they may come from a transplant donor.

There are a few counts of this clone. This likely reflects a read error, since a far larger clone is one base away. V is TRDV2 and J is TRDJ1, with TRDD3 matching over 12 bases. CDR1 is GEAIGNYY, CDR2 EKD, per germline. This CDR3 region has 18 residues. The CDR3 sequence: CACDTLRTGGYLSDKPIF. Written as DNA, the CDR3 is TGTGCCTGTGACACCCTACGTACTGGGGGATACCTTTCCGATAAACCCATCTTT.

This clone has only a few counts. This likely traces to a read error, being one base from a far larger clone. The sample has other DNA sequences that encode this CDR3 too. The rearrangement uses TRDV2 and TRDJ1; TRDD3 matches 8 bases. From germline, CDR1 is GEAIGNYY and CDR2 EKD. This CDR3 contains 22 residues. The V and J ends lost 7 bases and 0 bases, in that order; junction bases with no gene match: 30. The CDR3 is CACDPLPSHLSGGTGHTDKLIF. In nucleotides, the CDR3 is TGTGCCTGCGACCCCCTTCCCTCCCATTTATCTGGGGGAACGGGTCACACCGATAAACTCATCTTT.

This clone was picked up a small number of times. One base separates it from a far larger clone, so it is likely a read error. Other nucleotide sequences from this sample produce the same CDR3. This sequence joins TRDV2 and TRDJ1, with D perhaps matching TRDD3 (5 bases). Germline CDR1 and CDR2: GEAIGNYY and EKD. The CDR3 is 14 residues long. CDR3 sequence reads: CACDRLGDTDKLIF. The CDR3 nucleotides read TGTGCCTGCGACAGGCTGGGAGACACCGATAAACTCATCTTT.